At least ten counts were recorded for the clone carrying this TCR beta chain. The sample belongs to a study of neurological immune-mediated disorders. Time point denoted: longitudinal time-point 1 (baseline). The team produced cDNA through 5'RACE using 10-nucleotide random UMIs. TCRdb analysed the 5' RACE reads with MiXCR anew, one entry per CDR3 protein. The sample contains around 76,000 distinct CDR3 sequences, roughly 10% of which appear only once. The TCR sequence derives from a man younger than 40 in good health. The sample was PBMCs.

This CDR3 is CSARPGTGGDQPQHF. Written as DNA, the CDR3 is TGCAGTGCTAGACCCGGGACAGGGGGCGATCAGCCCCAGCATTTT. The chain uses TRBV20-1 and TRBJ1-5; TRBD1 aligns across 12 bases. CDR3 length: 15 amino acids. J lost 5 bases, V lost 2 bases, and 4 bases had no gene match. Germline assignment: CDR1 DFQATT and CDR2 SNEGSKA (reference sequence).